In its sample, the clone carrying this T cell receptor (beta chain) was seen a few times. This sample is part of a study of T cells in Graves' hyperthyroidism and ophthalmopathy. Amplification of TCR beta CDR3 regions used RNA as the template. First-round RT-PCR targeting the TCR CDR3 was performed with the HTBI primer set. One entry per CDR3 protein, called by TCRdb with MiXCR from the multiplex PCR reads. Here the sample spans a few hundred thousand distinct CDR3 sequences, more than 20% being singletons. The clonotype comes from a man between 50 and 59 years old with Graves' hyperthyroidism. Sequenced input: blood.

In DNA, the CDR3 is TGCGCCAGCAGCCAAGATCAGGCCCTCTACGAGCAGTACTTC. The encoded protein is CASSQDQALYEQYF. The V and J genes are TRBV4-1 and TRBJ2-7, with no clear D. Trimming shortened V by 0 bases and J by 3 bases, and 9 bases separated the two germline ends. The CDR3 is 14 residues long. Germline V gene sequence: CDR1 MGHRA, CDR2 YSYEKL.